This is a list of T cell receptor beta chains from one sample in a study of blood T cell repertoires in COVID-19. Libraries were prepared by immunoSEQ multiplex PCR; TCRdb keeps only in-frame clonotypes and omits some of them. The sample has some 57,000 clones, roughly nine tenths seen once. Material: peripheral blood. These receptors were taken from a man aged 60 to 69 with acute or convalescent COVID-19. Each CDR3 is given with its conserved first and last residue. Fields, in order: V gene, clone size, CDR3 protein. Expanded clones are given a class, and other clones once, few, many or no size at all.

TRBV19,NA,CASSIGEGGGYTF
TRBV4-1,NA,CASSQDVTVAYEQYF
TRBV7-2,NA,CASSSPPQGMNTEAFF
TRBV5-6,NA,CASSFRGQGNSRGLFF
TRBV3-1/TRBV3-2,NA,CASSQETGTGGYGYTF
TRBV5-1,once,CASSSGTGGDYGYTF
TRBV5-1,NA,CASSPAGDTGELFF
TRBV5-6,NA,CASSLEAGRDAGANVLTF
TRBV3-1/TRBV3-2,NA,CASSQFTEAFF
TRBV4-1,NA,CASSQDNGQGISYGYTF
TRBV28,NA,CASSSGSHGYTF
TRBV2,NA,CASTLDRASVDTEAFF
TRBV13,once,CASSSWGTGVLYGYTF
TRBV24-1,NA,CATSDVGTGSDTQYF
TRBV27,once,CASSPSQGSQYF
TRBV6-1,few,CASSEAAAGYGYTF
TRBV7-9,NA,CAGHTGTGPSEQFF
TRBV7-9,NA,CASSPSLRGVGNTEAFF
TRBV10-2,NA,CASSEWDRVEDGYTF
TRBV12-3/TRBV12-4,NA,CASSLIGTEAFF
TRBV19,NA,CASHPRRAGYGYTF
TRBV4-1,NA,CASSQGPGYEQYF
TRBV11-2,NA,CASSLGFRSNSPLHF
TRBV27,NA,CASSLEPNTEAFF
TRBV18,NA,CASSPPWTPGVNEQFF
TRBV24-1,once,CATRGESNTGELFF
TRBV27,few,CASRVGRASNQPQHF
TRBV7-2,NA,CASSGRTANQPQHF
TRBV6-5,few,CASSYSGEVWDNEQFF
TRBV4-1,once,CASSQEGQVNTGELFF
TRBV29-1,NA,CSVVGETGVYEQYF
TRBV5-6,NA,CASSGGQPYSGNTIYF
TRBV9,NA,CASSVGLAGEDTQYF
TRBV5-1,NA,CASSLEGGEGGYTF
TRBV2,few,CASSRSNTEAFF
TRBV27,NA,CASSFLRGGAGYTF
TRBV19,few,CASRQGWNTEAFF
TRBV10-1,NA,CATLDRGHTEAFF
TRBV11-2,NA,CASSLGQGGNYGYTF
TRBV6-6,NA,CASRQAEGRADTQYF
TRBV9,NA,CASSVQPQGPSGNTIYF
TRBV2,NA,CASATGYSPLHF
TRBV10-2,NA,CASSVGDDEQFF
TRBV7-2,NA,CASSLGTGGSYNEQFF
TRBV6-1,once,CASSGAGGSYEQYF
TRBV3-1/TRBV3-2,once,CASSPDRAYNSPLHF
TRBV6-5,NA,CASGRDSTDTQYF
TRBV5-4,NA,CATERRSDGNEQFF
TRBV9,NA,CASSTRWGTNNSPLHF
TRBV6-1,NA,CASSEIRNTIYF
TRBV25-1,NA,CASSRWRGNTDTQYF
TRBV19,NA,CASGPTDMASYEQYF